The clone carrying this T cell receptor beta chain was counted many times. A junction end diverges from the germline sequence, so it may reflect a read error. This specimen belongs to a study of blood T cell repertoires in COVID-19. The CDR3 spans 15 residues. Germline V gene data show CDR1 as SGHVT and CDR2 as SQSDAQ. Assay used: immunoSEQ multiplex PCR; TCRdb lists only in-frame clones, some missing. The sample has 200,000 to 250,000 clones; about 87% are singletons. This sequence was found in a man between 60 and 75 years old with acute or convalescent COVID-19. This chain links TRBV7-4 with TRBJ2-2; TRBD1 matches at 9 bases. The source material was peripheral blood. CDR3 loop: CASSLGLTGGRGAVF. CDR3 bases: TGTGCCAGCAGCTTGGGTTTAACAGGGGGCCGGGGAGCTGTTTTT.